One sample yielded the 3 T cell receptor beta chains listed below, sequenced in a study of long-term antiretroviral therapy in people with HIV. The assay used was immunoSEQ (version v3.0), run at survey level. Assay used: immunoSEQ multiplex PCR; TCRdb lists only in-frame clones, some missing. The data hold some 26,000 clones, with around three quarters observed a single time. The starting material was unsorted PBMCs, obtained 1.1 years before starting antiretroviral therapy. The source is a middle-aged woman with HIV.

This sequence joins TRBV6-6 and TRBJ1-1; D not certain. V lost 7 bases and J 8 bases, leaving 23 bases between the germline ends. Germline loops: CDR1 MNHNY, CDR2 SVGAGI (reference sequence). The CDR3 is 15 residues long. The CDR3 here is CASTLLQKFTGEAFF. For the CDR3, the DNA is TGTGCCAGCACTCTTCTACAGAAATTCACCGGGGAAGCTTTCTTT.

The chain links TRBV11-2 to TRBJ1-3, with D hard to call. CDR3 size: 12 residues. Germline values: CDR1 SGHAT, CDR2 FQNNGV. V lost 3 bases to trimming and J lost 1 base, with 1 base between them. CDR3 residues: CASSFSGNTIYF. Written as DNA, the CDR3 is TGTGCCAGCAGCTTTTCTGGAAACACCATATATTTT.

The chain recombines TRBV12-5 with TRBJ1-3; 8 nucleotides agree with TRBD1. This CDR3 comprises 18 residues. The germline V gene encodes CDR1 LGHNT and CDR2 FRNRAP. Unmatched junction bases numbered 12, after V lost 1 base and J lost 4 bases. This chain's CDR3 is CASGLALPSTGVGNTIYF. The CDR3 nucleotides read TGTGCTAGTGGTTTGGCCCTCCCCTCGACAGGGGTCGGAAACACCATATATTTT.